The entry below gives a single T cell receptor (beta chain) sequence along with its context. Clones were sequenced by immunoSEQ multiplex PCR, and TCRdb holds only the in-frame ones, with some missing. The sample yields 40,000 to 60,000 clones, 79% seen once. The data were obtained in a study of PD-L1 blockade in urothelial cancer. CDR1 and CDR2 from the germline V gene are SQVTM and ANQGSEA. The CDR3 contains 11 residues. V was trimmed by 3 bases and J by 7 bases, leaving 7 bases between them. Time point described: pretreatment peripheral blood. The source of this sequence is a man in his sixties or seventies with urothelial cancer. This material consisted of PBMCs, taken around atezolizumab (anti-PD-L1) treatment. The J gene is TRBJ2-1, the V gene TRBV29-1; D not certain. This CDR3 is CSVDVANEQFF. In DNA form, the CDR3 reads TGCAGCGTTGATGTGGCTAATGAGCAGTTCTTC.